Sequencing of this TCR beta chain was carried out in a study of T cells after yellow fever vaccination. CDR1 is SGHDT and CDR2 is YYEEEE in the germline V gene. Trimming removed 4 bases from V and 7 bases from J, with 11 bases in between. The length of the CDR3 is 12 residues. Via MiXCR, TCRdb re-called the 5' RACE reads, giving one row per CDR3 protein. The sample lists roughly 96,000 distinct CDR3 sequences, roughly 9% seen once, with approximately 17% in the top ten. General observations from the study: Weaker overall, the secondary response nonetheless peaked faster (day 5 versus 15). Few clonotypes appeared in both CD4 and CD8 compartments. Booster sampling recovered most clones from primary vaccination (nearly 98% CD4, just over 85% CD8).

This receptor was obtained from a man aged 18 to 30 who received the YFV17D yellow fever vaccine. The sample consisted of CD8+ T cells not binding an NS4B(214-222) dextramer, sorted from PBMCs, taken more than 14 days after the first yellow fever vaccination. The genes are TRBV5-6 and TRBJ1-1; D not resolved. The CDR3 spells CASSLGSVEAFF. CDR3 DNA: TGTGCCAGCAGCCTTGGATCGGTTGAAGCTTTCTTT.